A single sample gave rise to the 16 T cell receptor beta chains below, sequenced in a study of blood T cell repertoires in COVID-19. Generated by immunoSEQ multiplex PCR, the TCRdb table keeps only in-frame clones and is missing some. The table has 150,000 to 200,000 clones, about 88% seen once. Sequences were obtained from peripheral blood. These receptors all stem from a man between 18 and 29 years old with acute or convalescent COVID-19.

This chain links TRBV3-1 (or the pseudogene TRBV3-2) with TRBJ1-1, with 11 positions matching TRBD1. Germline lookup yields CDR1 LGHDT and CDR2 YNNKEL (reference sequence). CDR3 length: 15 residues. V was pared by 6 bases and J by 4 bases, with 7 bases of the junction left unmatched. CDR3 sequence (DNA): TGTGCCAGCAGGGGACAGGGGGTATTTGTCACTGAAGCTTTCTTT. Its protein product is CASRGQGVFVTEAFF.

This clone was detected only once. The chain combines TRBV30 with TRBJ2-7, with a weak D call TRBD1 (5 bases). This CDR3 is 14 amino acids long. Germline V gene data show CDR1 as GTSNPN and CDR2 as SVGIG (reference sequence). The ends were cut back, 5 bases at V and 0 bases at J, with 14 bases in the middle. The CDR3 region has the DNA TGTGCCTGGCTCAGCAAGGGGATCTCCTACGAGCAGTACTTC. Amino acids: CAWLSKGISYEQYF.

This clone is a singleton in its sample. The V call is TRBV10-3, the J call TRBJ2-5; TRBD1 agrees at 8 bases. Unmatched junction bases numbered 2, after V lost 6 bases and J lost 2 bases. In germline, CDR1 is ENHRY, CDR2 SYGVKD. The CDR3 runs 13 residues. In DNA form, the CDR3 reads TGTGCCATCAGGGGGACAGGACAAGAGACCCAGTACTTC. Its protein product is CAIRGTGQETQYF.

This clone was found once. CDR3 residues: CASNEQETYEQYF. As DNA, the CDR3 is TGTGCCAGCAACGAACAGGAGACCTACGAGCAGTACTTC. The V and J genes are TRBV7-8 and TRBJ2-7; D might be TRBD1 (5 bases). CDR1 and CDR2 from the germline V gene are SGHVS and FQNEAQ. The V and J ends lost 7 bases and 2 bases respectively, with 12 bases between them. The CDR3 consists of 13 residues.

The chain employs TRBV6-6 and TRBJ1-1; D perhaps matches TRBD1 (6 bases). Trimming removed 6 bases at V and 1 base at J, with 15 bases between. The CDR3 runs 15 residues. Germline-derived CDR1 and CDR2 are MNHNY and SVGAGI (reference sequence). DNA of the CDR3: TGTGCCAGCAGCCCGGGGACATTGAAGAACACTGAAGCTTTCTTT. Residues: CASSPGTLKNTEAFF.

This clone has only a few counts. A junction boundary mismatches the germline segment, possibly from a read error. The chain couples TRBV11-2 to TRBJ2-5, with D tentatively TRBD2 (6 bases). Looked up from germline, CDR1 is SGHAT and CDR2 is FQNNGV. The CDR3 spans 12 residues. The CDR3 sequence is CASSLSTGPGDF. DNA of the CDR3: TGTGCCAGCAGCTTGTCCACCGGGCCGGGGGACTTC.

The V call is TRBV7-9, the J call TRBJ1-3, with TRBD1 matching over 8 bases. The CDR3 is 17 amino acids. Germline values: CDR1 SEHNR, CDR2 FQNEAQ (reference sequence). Trimming took 6 bases from V and 0 from J; bases not matched to a gene: 10. Here the CDR3 reads CASRYTQDRASGNTIYF. CDR3 bases: TGTGCCAGCAGATACACCCAGGACAGGGCCTCTGGAAACACCATATATTTT.

This chain uses TRBV3-1 (or the pseudogene TRBV3-2) with TRBJ1-5; D ambiguous. CDR3 length: 13 amino acids. CDR1 LGHDT and CDR2 YNNKEL come from the germline V gene (reference sequence). With 1 base removed from V and 5 bases from J, the gap between germline ends came to 6 bases. CDR3 bases: TGTGCCAGCAGCCAAGCCCGGGATCAGCCCCAGCATTTT. As protein: CASSQARDQPQHF.

The rearrangement uses TRBV5-5 and TRBJ2-7, with D perhaps matching TRBD1 (6 bases). Looked up from germline, CDR1 is SGHKS and CDR2 is YYEKEE (reference sequence). This CDR3 comprises 15 residues. The V and J ends lost 0 bases and 4 bases respectively, with 14 bases between them. For the CDR3, the DNA is TGTGCCAGCAGCTTGGCCCAACAGGGTTGGTACGAGCAGTACGTC. This codes for CASSLAQQGWYEQYV.

The chain carries TRBV7-8 and TRBJ1-2, with unresolved D. In germline, CDR1 is SGHVS, CDR2 FQNEAQ. V lost 3 bases to trimming and J lost 2 bases, with 10 bases between them. The CDR3 is 14 residues long. The CDR3 bases are TGTGCCAGCAGCTTGTACGGGGAAAACTATGGCTACACCTTC. Its translation is CASSLYGENYGYTF.

The J gene is TRBJ1-1, the V gene TRBV6-4; no definite D call. The CDR3 sequence is 13 residues long. CDR1 and CDR2 from the germline V gene are MRHNA and SNTAGT. The germline V and J ends were trimmed by 3 bases and 0 bases, with 5 bases remaining between them. CDR3 DNA sequence: TGTGCCAGCAGTGAGCGGGTGAACACTGAAGCTTTCTTT. This sequence encodes CASSERVNTEAFF.

The rearrangement uses TRBV7-9 and TRBJ1-2; 8 bases agree with TRBD1. In germline, CDR1 is SEHNR, CDR2 FQNEAQ (reference sequence). Losses at the gene ends were 5 bases for V and 7 bases for J; bases not matched to a gene: 9. The CDR3 has 14 amino acids. CDR3 sequence reads: CASSGRDRHFGYTF. The CDR3 region has the DNA TGTGCCAGCAGCGGAAGGGACAGGCACTTTGGCTACACCTTC.

The rearrangement joins TRBV3-1 (or the pseudogene TRBV3-2) to TRBJ2-1; 11 nucleotides line up with TRBD1. V lost 1 base, J lost 9 bases, and 5 bases stayed unmatched. The CDR3 is made up of 15 amino acids. Germline values: CDR1 LGHDT, CDR2 YNNKEL (reference sequence). Written as DNA, the CDR3 is TGTGCCAGCAGCCAAGGGACAGGGGGCTGGAGTGAGCAGTTCTTC. Amino acid sequence: CASSQGTGGWSEQFF.

J is TRBJ2-2 and V is TRBV9, with D tentatively TRBD1 (5 bases). Trimming pared 1 base from V and 0 bases from J, leaving 7 bases between. The germline CDR1 and CDR2 sequences are SGDLS and YYNGEE. The CDR3 sequence is 15 residues long. This CDR3 reads CASSVIGANTGELFF. The CDR3 region has the DNA TGTGCCAGCAGCGTAATAGGGGCGAACACCGGGGAGCTGTTTTTT.

The J gene is TRBJ2-3, the V gene TRBV30; 11 bases match TRBD2. The CDR3 spans 15 residues. The germline CDR1 and CDR2 sequences are GTSNPN and SVGIG (reference sequence). V was clipped by 7 bases and J by 5 bases; unmatched bases: 11. In DNA, the CDR3 is TGTGCCTCCCACCAGGGGCTAGCGGGGGGAGATACGCAGTATTTT. Translation: CASHQGLAGGDTQYF.

The chain links TRBV27 to TRBJ1-1, with TRBD1 matching 10 bases. Germline V gene lookup returns CDR1 MNHEY and CDR2 SMNVEV (reference sequence). This CDR3 has 16 amino acids. V shed 4 bases, J shed 4 bases, and the junction held 9 bases outside the gene matches. CDR3 loop: CASSSGQGVGGTEAFF. In DNA, the CDR3 is TGTGCCAGCAGTTCCGGACAGGGGGTTGGAGGCACTGAAGCTTTCTTT.